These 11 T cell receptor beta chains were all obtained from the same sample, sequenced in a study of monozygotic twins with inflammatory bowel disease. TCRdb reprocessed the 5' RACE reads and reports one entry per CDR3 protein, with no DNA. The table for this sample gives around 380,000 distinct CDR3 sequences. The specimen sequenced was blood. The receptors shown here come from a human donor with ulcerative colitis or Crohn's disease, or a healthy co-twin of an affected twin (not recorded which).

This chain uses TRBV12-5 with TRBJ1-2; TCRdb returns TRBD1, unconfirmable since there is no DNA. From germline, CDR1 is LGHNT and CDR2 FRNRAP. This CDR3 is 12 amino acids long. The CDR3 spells CASGSGTRGYTF.

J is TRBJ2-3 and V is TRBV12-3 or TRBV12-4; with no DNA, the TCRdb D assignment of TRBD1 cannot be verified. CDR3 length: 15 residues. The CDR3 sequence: CASSLRQRHTDTQYF.

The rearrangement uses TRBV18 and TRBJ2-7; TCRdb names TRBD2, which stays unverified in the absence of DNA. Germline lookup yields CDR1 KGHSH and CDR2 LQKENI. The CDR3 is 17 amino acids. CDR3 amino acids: CASSLLPPTGSSMEQYF. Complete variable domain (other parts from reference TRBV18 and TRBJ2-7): NAGVMQNPRHLVRRRGQEARLRCSPMKGHSHVYWYRQLPEEGLKFMVYLQKENIIDESGMPKERFSAEFPKEGPSILRIQQVVRGDSAAYFCASSLLPPTGSSMEQYFGPGTRLTVT.

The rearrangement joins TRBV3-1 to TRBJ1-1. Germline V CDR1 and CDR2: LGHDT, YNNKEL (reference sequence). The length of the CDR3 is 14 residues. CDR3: CASSQDRVNTEAFF.

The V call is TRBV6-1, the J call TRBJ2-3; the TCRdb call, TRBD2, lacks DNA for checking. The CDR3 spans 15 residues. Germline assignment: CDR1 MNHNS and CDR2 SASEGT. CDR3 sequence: CASLTSGGRTDTQYF.

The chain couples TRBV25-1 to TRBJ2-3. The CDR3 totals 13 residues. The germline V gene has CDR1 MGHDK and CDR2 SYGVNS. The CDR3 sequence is CASSESSLNTQYF.

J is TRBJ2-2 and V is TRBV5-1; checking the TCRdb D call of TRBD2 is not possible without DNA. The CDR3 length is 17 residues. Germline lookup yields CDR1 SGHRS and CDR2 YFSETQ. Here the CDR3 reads CASTPGSGRTSTGELFF.

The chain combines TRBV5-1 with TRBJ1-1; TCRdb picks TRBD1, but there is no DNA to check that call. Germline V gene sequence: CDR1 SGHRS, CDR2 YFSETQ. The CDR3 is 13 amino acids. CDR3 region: CASSLTGVLEAFF.

The CDR3 region is CASSVSGGRPYNEQFF. The V gene is TRBV9, the J gene TRBJ2-1. From germline, CDR1 is SGDLS and CDR2 YYNGEE. This CDR3 spans 16 amino acids.

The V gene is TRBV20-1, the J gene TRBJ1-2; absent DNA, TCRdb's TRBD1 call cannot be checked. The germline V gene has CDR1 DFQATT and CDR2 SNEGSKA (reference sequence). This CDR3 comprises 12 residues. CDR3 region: CSAPPPLPGYTF.

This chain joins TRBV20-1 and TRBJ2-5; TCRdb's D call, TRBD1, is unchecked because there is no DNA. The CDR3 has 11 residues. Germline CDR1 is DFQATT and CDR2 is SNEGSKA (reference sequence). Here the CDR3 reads CSAFPEETQYF.